The rows below give T cell receptor beta chains drawn from one sample of a study of cytomegalovirus exposure and HLA in healthy donors. Here immunoSEQ multiplex PCR was the method, and the copy in TCRdb shows in-frame clones only, minus some. The sample yields 150,000 to 200,000 clones, roughly 85% seen once. Sample: PBMCs. The receptors were sampled from a woman aged 30 to 39 in good health and CMV-seropositive. Both conserved end residues are part of each CDR3. The order of the fields is clone size, D gene, J gene, V gene, CDR3 protein, CDR3 DNA. A D gene is named only where the DNA matches it firmly. Clone size is shown for a subset of rows, as once, few, many or a class of expanded clone.

clone_size: .; d_call: TRBD1; j_call: TRBJ1-4; v_call: TRBV5-1; cdr3_aa: CATHPIDRVVEKLFF; cdr3_nt: TGCGCCACACACCCGATTGACAGGGTGGTTGAAAAACTGTTTTTT
clone_size: .; d_call: .; j_call: TRBJ2-7; v_call: TRBV19; cdr3_aa: CASRDSDYEQYF; cdr3_nt: TGTGCCAGTCGGGACTCAGACTACGAGCAGTACTTC
clone_size: once; d_call: TRBD1; j_call: TRBJ1-1; v_call: TRBV6-5; cdr3_aa: CASSYSFGRGREAFF; cdr3_nt: TGTGCCAGCAGTTACTCATTCGGCAGGGGGAGGGAAGCTTTCTTT
clone_size: few; d_call: TRBD2; j_call: TRBJ2-7; v_call: TRBV4-1; cdr3_aa: CASSQASQGEGYEQYF; cdr3_nt: TGCGCCAGCAGCCAAGCATCTCAAGGGGAGGGGTACGAGCAGTACTTC
clone_size: .; d_call: TRBD2; j_call: TRBJ2-1; v_call: TRBV7-2; cdr3_aa: CASSSSGGVYNEQFF; cdr3_nt: TGTGCCAGCAGCTCTAGCGGGGGGGTCTACAATGAGCAGTTCTTC
clone_size: few; d_call: .; j_call: TRBJ2-5; v_call: TRBV5-8; cdr3_aa: CASSLDREETQYF; cdr3_nt: TGTGCCAGCAGCTTAGACAGAGAAGAGACCCAGTACTTC
clone_size: .; d_call: TRBD1; j_call: TRBJ2-5; v_call: TRBV14; cdr3_aa: CASSPGQTYQETQYF; cdr3_nt: TGTGCCAGCAGCCCGGGACAGACGTACCAAGAGACCCAGTACTTC
clone_size: .; d_call: TRBD2; j_call: TRBJ2-3; v_call: TRBV10-2; cdr3_aa: CATLRGGGEDTQYF; cdr3_nt: TGCGCCACGCTTAGGGGCGGGGGAGAAGATACGCAGTATTTT
clone_size: .; d_call: TRBD1; j_call: TRBJ1-4; v_call: TRBV6-5; cdr3_aa: CASSRDSSAEKLFF; cdr3_nt: TGTGCCAGCAGCAGGGACAGTTCGGCTGAAAAACTGTTTTTT
clone_size: .; d_call: .; j_call: TRBJ1-1; v_call: TRBV19; cdr3_aa: CASSRGHPQLGEAFF; cdr3_nt: TGTGCCAGTAGTAGGGGACACCCCCAACTGGGTGAAGCTTTCTTT
clone_size: .; d_call: TRBD1; j_call: TRBJ2-7; v_call: TRBV7-9; cdr3_aa: CASSLAGQGSEQYF; cdr3_nt: TGTGCCAGCAGCTTAGCTGGACAGGGGTCCGAGCAGTACTTC
clone_size: .; d_call: .; j_call: TRBJ2-5; v_call: TRBV7-9; cdr3_aa: CASSLAGLGRETQYF; cdr3_nt: TGTGCCAGCAGCTTAGCGGGCCTGGGTCGGGAGACCCAGTACTTC
clone_size: .; d_call: .; j_call: TRBJ2-2; v_call: TRBV6-5; cdr3_aa: CASTPGVFAGELFF; cdr3_nt: TGTGCCAGCACCCCAGGGGTTTTTGCCGGGGAGCTGTTTTTT
clone_size: once; d_call: .; j_call: TRBJ2-2; v_call: TRBV6-5; cdr3_aa: CASSYTSARGGELFF; cdr3_nt: TGTGCCAGCAGTTACACCTCGGCGCGGGGCGGGGAGCTGTTTTTT
clone_size: once; d_call: .; j_call: TRBJ1-2; v_call: TRBV11-2; cdr3_aa: CASSLDIVRRPYGYTF; cdr3_nt: TGTGCCAGCAGCTTAGATATTGTCAGGCGACCTTATGGCTACACCTTC
clone_size: .; d_call: .; j_call: TRBJ2-2; v_call: TRBV29-1; cdr3_aa: CSATSINTGELFF; cdr3_nt: TGCAGCGCCACATCCATCAACACCGGGGAGCTGTTTTTT
clone_size: .; d_call: .; j_call: TRBJ2-3; v_call: TRBV18; cdr3_aa: CASSPPGGLADTQYF; cdr3_nt: TGTGCCAGCTCACCACCCGGGGGGCTAGCTGATACGCAGTATTTT
clone_size: .; d_call: TRBD2; j_call: TRBJ2-3; v_call: TRBV4-2; cdr3_aa: CASSQTTSGGGTDTQYF; cdr3_nt: TGTGCCAGCAGCCAAACTACTAGCGGGGGGGGCACAGATACGCAGTATTTT
clone_size: few; d_call: .; j_call: TRBJ1-4; v_call: TRBV6-1; cdr3_aa: CASSEALGGRNEKLFF; cdr3_nt: TGTGCCAGCAGTGAAGCGTTAGGGGGTCGGAATGAAAAACTGTTTTTT
clone_size: .; d_call: TRBD1; j_call: TRBJ1-1; v_call: TRBV29-1; cdr3_aa: CSVGGQGAEKAFF; cdr3_nt: TGCAGCGTGGGTGGACAGGGGGCTGAAAAAGCTTTCTTT
clone_size: .; d_call: .; j_call: TRBJ1-4; v_call: TRBV19; cdr3_aa: CASSRGRGREKLFF; cdr3_nt: TGTGCCAGTAGTCGGGGCAGGGGACGGGAAAAACTGTTTTTT
clone_size: .; d_call: .; j_call: TRBJ1-1; v_call: TRBV11-2; cdr3_aa: CASSLVTGRVLAEAFF; cdr3_nt: TGTGCCAGCAGCTTAGTGACGGGGAGGGTTCTAGCTGAAGCTTTCTTT
clone_size: .; d_call: TRBD1; j_call: TRBJ1-1; v_call: TRBV11-2; cdr3_aa: CASSPWTGVNTEAFF; cdr3_nt: TGTGCCAGCAGCCCTTGGACAGGGGTGAACACTGAAGCTTTCTTT
clone_size: .; d_call: TRBD1; j_call: TRBJ1-1; v_call: TRBV2; cdr3_aa: CASTPDRVGAEAFF; cdr3_nt: TGTGCCAGCACTCCCGACAGGGTGGGCGCTGAAGCTTTCTTT
clone_size: few; d_call: .; j_call: TRBJ1-3; v_call: TRBV6-5; cdr3_aa: CASSYSGGSRGNTIYF; cdr3_nt: TGTGCCAGCAGTTACTCTGGGGGGTCGCGTGGAAACACCATATATTTT
clone_size: .; d_call: .; j_call: TRBJ1-2; v_call: TRBV6-6; cdr3_aa: CASSPNYGQHYGYTF; cdr3_nt: TGTGCCAGCAGTCCGAACTACGGACAGCACTATGGCTACACCTTC
clone_size: .; d_call: .; j_call: TRBJ2-3; v_call: TRBV7-9; cdr3_aa: CASSLLATSTDTQYF; cdr3_nt: TGTGCCAGCAGCTTACTAGCAACTAGCACAGATACGCAGTATTTT
clone_size: .; d_call: TRBD1; j_call: TRBJ1-2; v_call: TRBV18; cdr3_aa: CASSPESRDSLWRYGYTF; cdr3_nt: TGTGCCAGCTCACCAGAAAGCCGGGACAGCCTTTGGCGCTATGGCTACACCTTC
clone_size: .; d_call: TRBD2; j_call: TRBJ2-1; v_call: TRBV5-1; cdr3_aa: CASSVLTSGGAGEQFF; cdr3_nt: TGCGCCAGCAGCGTCCTGACTAGCGGGGGGGCCGGGGAGCAGTTCTTC
clone_size: .; d_call: .; j_call: TRBJ2-1; v_call: TRBV12-5; cdr3_aa: CASGLVRRDWAYNEQFF; cdr3_nt: TGTGCTAGTGGTTTGGTACGCCGGGACTGGGCCTACAATGAGCAGTTCTTC
clone_size: few; d_call: .; j_call: TRBJ1-2; v_call: TRBV10-3; cdr3_aa: CAISESAYYGYTF; cdr3_nt: TGTGCCATCAGTGAGTCGGCTTACTATGGCTACACCTTC
clone_size: .; d_call: TRBD2; j_call: TRBJ2-1; v_call: TRBV5-5; cdr3_aa: CASSLGPGGVSYNEQFF; cdr3_nt: TGTGCCAGCAGCTTAGGTCCGGGGGGGGTCTCCTACAATGAGCAGTTCTTC
clone_size: .; d_call: TRBD1; j_call: TRBJ1-1; v_call: TRBV7-2; cdr3_aa: CASSPHTGETEAFF; cdr3_nt: TGTGCCAGCAGCCCTCACACAGGGGAAACTGAAGCTTTCTTT
clone_size: .; d_call: .; j_call: TRBJ2-7; v_call: TRBV7-8; cdr3_aa: CASSLAFGTFYEQYF; cdr3_nt: TGTGCCAGCAGCTTAGCGTTTGGGACTTTCTACGAGCAGTACTTC
clone_size: once; d_call: TRBD2; j_call: TRBJ2-7; v_call: TRBV7-6; cdr3_aa: CASSSGTSGGFYEQYF; cdr3_nt: TGTGCCAGCAGCTCCGGGACTAGCGGGGGGTTTTACGAGCAGTACTTC
clone_size: few; d_call: TRBD2; j_call: TRBJ2-3; v_call: TRBV9; cdr3_aa: CASSPRLAGHTQYF; cdr3_nt: TGTGCCAGCAGCCCAAGACTAGCGGGACATACGCAGTATTTT
clone_size: .; d_call: .; j_call: TRBJ1-1; v_call: TRBV7-9; cdr3_aa: CSSSLMSAWNTEAFF; cdr3_nt: TGTTCCAGCAGCTTAATGAGTGCATGGAACACTGAAGCTTTCTTT
clone_size: .; d_call: TRBD1; j_call: TRBJ2-7; v_call: TRBV27; cdr3_aa: CASTWDRANPLSYEQYF; cdr3_nt: TGTGCCAGCACCTGGGACAGGGCCAACCCATTATCCTACGAGCAGTACTTC
clone_size: .; d_call: TRBD1; j_call: TRBJ1-4; v_call: TRBV5-1; cdr3_aa: CASSLAMGQGGEKLFF; cdr3_nt: TGCGCCAGCAGCTTGGCGATGGGACAGGGAGGGGAAAAACTGTTTTTT
clone_size: .; d_call: TRBD2; j_call: TRBJ2-1; v_call: TRBV4-2; cdr3_aa: CASSYFTGLAGGANEQFF; cdr3_nt: TGTGCCAGCAGCTACTTCACGGGACTAGCGGGAGGGGCAAATGAGCAGTTCTTC
clone_size: .; d_call: .; j_call: TRBJ2-2; v_call: TRBV5-4; cdr3_aa: CASSRGTGELFF; cdr3_nt: TGTGCCAGCAGCCGCGGGACCGGGGAGCTGTTTTTT
clone_size: few; d_call: .; j_call: TRBJ1-6; v_call: TRBV9; cdr3_aa: CASSKGQYNSPLHF; cdr3_nt: TGTGCCAGCAGCAAAGGACAGTATAATTCACCCCTCCACTTT
clone_size: .; d_call: TRBD1; j_call: TRBJ1-4; v_call: TRBV30; cdr3_aa: CAWSGQGREKLFF; cdr3_nt: TGTGCCTGGAGTGGACAGGGACGTGAAAAACTGTTTTTT
clone_size: .; d_call: TRBD2; j_call: TRBJ2-7; v_call: TRBV5-1; cdr3_aa: CASSHTSGRMYEQYF; cdr3_nt: TGCGCCAGCAGCCACACTAGCGGGAGGATGTACGAGCAGTACTTC
clone_size: .; d_call: TRBD2; j_call: TRBJ2-5; v_call: TRBV10-3; cdr3_aa: CATERLAGVRETQYF; cdr3_nt: TGTGCCACCGAGCGACTAGCGGGAGTTCGAGAGACCCAGTACTTC
clone_size: .; d_call: .; j_call: TRBJ1-1; v_call: TRBV18; cdr3_aa: CASSPSSQRAATEAFF; cdr3_nt: TGTGCCAGCTCACCAAGTTCACAGAGGGCCGCCACTGAAGCTTTCTTT
clone_size: .; d_call: TRBD2; j_call: TRBJ2-1; v_call: TRBV14; cdr3_aa: CASSRLAGGPNEQFF; cdr3_nt: TGTGCCAGCAGCAGACTAGCGGGAGGGCCTAATGAGCAGTTCTTC
clone_size: .; d_call: .; j_call: TRBJ1-3; v_call: TRBV6-5; cdr3_aa: CASSETLGNTIYF; cdr3_nt: TGTGCCAGCAGCGAGACACTCGGAAACACCATATATTTT
clone_size: .; d_call: .; j_call: TRBJ2-4; v_call: TRBV4-1; cdr3_aa: CASSQQGTGNIQYF; cdr3_nt: TGCGCCAGCAGCCAACAGGGGACGGGGAACATTCAGTACTTC
clone_size: .; d_call: TRBD1; j_call: TRBJ2-5; v_call: TRBV10-1; cdr3_aa: CASSERTGSSETQYF; cdr3_nt: TGCGCCAGCAGTGAAAGGACAGGCAGTTCGGAGACCCAGTACTTC
clone_size: once; d_call: .; j_call: TRBJ2-7; v_call: TRBV11-3; cdr3_aa: CASSLVGGTDEQYF; cdr3_nt: TGTGCCAGCAGCTTGGTAGGCGGAACTGACGAGCAGTACTTC
clone_size: .; d_call: TRBD1; j_call: TRBJ2-3; v_call: TRBV5-4; cdr3_aa: CASSQGQVKDTQYF; cdr3_nt: TGTGCCAGCAGCCAAGGACAGGTTAAAGATACGCAGTATTTT
clone_size: .; d_call: .; j_call: TRBJ2-7; v_call: TRBV7-8; cdr3_aa: CASSWMARDTSYEQYF; cdr3_nt: TGTGCCAGCAGCTGGATGGCCCGGGACACCTCCTACGAGCAGTACTTC
clone_size: once; d_call: .; j_call: TRBJ2-6; v_call: TRBV19; cdr3_aa: CASSMIGFGSGANVLTF; cdr3_nt: TGTGCCAGTAGTATGATCGGGTTCGGGTCTGGGGCCAACGTCCTGACTTTC
clone_size: .; d_call: .; j_call: TRBJ1-6; v_call: TRBV11-2; cdr3_aa: CASSPPGGLTNSPLHF; cdr3_nt: TGTGCCAGCAGCCCTCCAGGTGGGCTGACTAATTCACCCCTCCACTTT
clone_size: once; d_call: TRBD1; j_call: TRBJ1-3; v_call: TRBV5-1; cdr3_aa: CASSLGQPTGSGNTIYF; cdr3_nt: TGCGCCAGCAGCCTTGGACAACCGACAGGGTCTGGAAACACCATATATTTT
clone_size: .; d_call: .; j_call: TRBJ2-2; v_call: TRBV7-7; cdr3_aa: CASSEASGELFF; cdr3_nt: TGTGCCAGCAGCGAGGCGTCCGGGGAGCTGTTTTTT